This T cell receptor (beta chain) was found in a study of shared clonotypes between healthy human individuals. Regarding the study as a whole: Memory subsets generally showed smaller estimated richness than naive subsets did.

Comment on this clone: Its antigen is as yet unknown.

Germline trimming cut 5 bases from V and 2 bases from J; bases unmatched to any gene: 8. From germline, CDR1 is SQVTM and CDR2 ANQGSEA. CDR3 size: 15 residues. The naive CD8 population came from CD45RO-negative cells selected for CCR7, without terminally differentiated effector memory CD45RA+ cells. Assay used: immunoSEQ multiplex PCR; TCRdb lists only in-frame clones, some missing. The repertoire has under 600,000 clones, roughly 98% of them found once; the top ten carry 0.3%. The sample was naive CD8+ T cells sorted from blood. The chain links TRBV29-1 to TRBJ2-2, with 7 bases fitting TRBD1. The source of this sequence is a man under 40 in good health. The CDR3 spells CSVCTGTDNTGELFF. DNA of the CDR3: TGCAGCGTTTGTACCGGGACAGATAACACCGGGGAGCTGTTTTTT.